The clone carrying this TCR beta chain was observed a handful of times. The target antigen is unknown. This record comes from a study of T cells in Graves' hyperthyroidism and ophthalmopathy. General study points: Ophthalmopathy was told apart from stable hyperthyroidism by a 13 V-J model.

Hyperthyroidism patients were newly diagnosed, had disease duration under 2 months, and were aged 18 to 65 years. Thyroid ultrasound and orbital computed tomography, with clinical symptoms and serum thyroxine and TRAb, informed diagnoses. The sample, blood from the first hyperthyroidism diagnosis, precedes any ophthalmopathy symptoms. CDR1 is LNHDA and CDR2 is SQIVND in the germline V gene (reference sequence). Trimming stripped 4 bases from V and 2 bases from J, with 15 bases between. This CDR3 comprises 15 residues. Amplification yielded TCR beta CDR3 regions, with RNA transcripts as the source. In the first-round RT-PCR of the TCR CDR3, the HTBI primer set was used. One entry per CDR3 protein, called by TCRdb with MiXCR from the multiplex PCR reads. The profile shows 350,000 to 450,000 distinct CDR3 sequences, about 18% of them singletons.

The clonotype comes from a woman in her twenties or thirties with Graves' hyperthyroidism that later progressed to Graves' ophthalmopathy. J is TRBJ2-7 and V is TRBV19; D is unclear. The sequencing input was blood. CDR3 region: CASSTTDYTTYEQYF. The CDR3 bases are TGTGCCAGTAGTACCACTGATTACACCACCTACGAGCAGTACTTC.